The clone carrying this T cell receptor (beta chain) was observed a handful of times. Its antigen is unidentified. This sample was taken from a study of regulatory T cells in long-lasting Graves disease. Study in general: Over 5 years of antithyroid drugs plus positive TSH receptor antibodies defined persistent Graves' disease. Findings and limits, study-wide: Whereas 966 public clonotypes were shared by new patients, persistent patients shared more, at a few thousand. No thyroid tissue was studied; the work used peripheral blood only.

Germline lookup yields CDR1 DFQATT and CDR2 SNEGSKA (reference sequence). CDR3 length equals 15 residues. V lost 0 bases, J lost 3 bases, and 12 bases lay in between. Arm-PCR with iRepertoire HTBI primers amplified the CDR3 regions for these TCR beta libraries. TCRdb re-called the multiplex PCR reads with MiXCR, one entry per CDR3 protein. This sample has about 420,000 distinct CDR3 sequences, with 23% found just once. Time point of the sample: persistent/refractory GD, antithyroid drugs over 5 years with positive TRAb. PBMCs provided the RNA from which the TCR library was made. Source: peripheral blood mononuclear cells (PBMCs), taken when the disease was refractory, from a patient treated with antithyroid drugs. The clonotype originates from a female donor with Graves disease. This sequence joins TRBV20-1 and TRBJ1-5, with D perhaps TRBD1 (5 bases). Written as DNA, the CDR3 is TGCAGTGCTAGAGATGGGAGGGGAGTCAATCAGCCCCAGCATTTT. It encodes CSARDGRGVNQPQHF.